This paragraph covers one T cell receptor (beta chain) sequence. Its specificity is not known. Trimming cost V 0 bases and J 7 bases, with 7 bases left between them. Germline lookup yields CDR1 LNHDA and CDR2 SQIVND (reference sequence). The CDR3 runs 14 residues. The sample is drawn from a study of a mutant IDH1 vaccine in newly diagnosed glioma. Across the whole study: Vaccine administration was initiated 4-6 weeks following radiotherapy alone, or with temozolomide cycles.

The time point here: week 11, during vaccination. Every vaccine dose comprised 300 ug of mutant IDH1 20-mer peptide plus topical imiquimod. New WHO grade 3 or 4 astrocytomas that were IDH1-mutant and ATRX-lost had been found in donors. Libraries were prepared by immunoSEQ multiplex PCR; TCRdb keeps only in-frame clonotypes and omits some of them. The sample has about 60,000 clones, roughly 84% seen once. Study results and limitations: The occurrence of vaccine-induced immune responses was seen in over 85% of patients.

The sequenced sample was PBMCs, obtained from a glioma patient whose treatment included an IDH1 peptide vaccine. The sequence derives from a woman in her forties or fifties with glioma. The chain employs TRBV19 and TRBJ1-6; TRBD1 might be the D (5 bases). CDR3 sequence reads: CASSIDRVNSPLHF. The CDR3 DNA reads TGTGCCAGTAGTATAGACAGGGTAAATTCACCCCTCCACTTT.